The T cell receptor (beta chain) described here comes from a study of blood T cell repertoires in COVID-19 (TCRdb year 2020). For context, the study as a whole: Samples covering the acute and convalescent phases of COVID-19 were provided by collaborators in the United States, Italy and Spain. The repertoires were made available in a free public database intended to serve as a resource for research on the immune response to SARS-CoV-2. Samples were obtained from the ongoing ImmuneRACE study (first 160 participants) and from 1,254 subjects provided by 6 global collaborators. Sample metadata almost always included a de-identified subject ID, COVID-19 status, age in years and sex. HLA class I and class II types, where available, came from metadata supplied by the sample provider rather than from assay-based typing. The material from the prospective study consisted of cDNA or gDNA derived from T cells, B-cell-depleted T cells, or PBMCs. The dataset comprised deeply sampled blood TCRbeta repertoires from subjects exposed to, actively infected with, or recovered from COVID-19.

The germline V gene gives CDR1 as SGHRS and CDR2 as YFSETQ. The CDR3 has 13 amino acids, counting the end cysteine and phenylalanine. The only DNA kept is the CDR3, 39 bases in frame from the first base. Trimming leaves V shorter by 1 base and J shorter by 6 bases, with the junction holding 3 bases beyond the gene matches. General conclusions and limits of the study: The quantity of clinical and demographic metadata differed by source and by participant and was supplied without curation.

The immunoSEQ Assay, a bias-controlled multiplex PCR, was used to amplify TCRbeta CDR3 regions from genomic DNA. On the authors' methods: Nucleated cell counts per sample were estimated from amplification of reference gene primers within the assay. Sequence reads were collapsed and filtered to measure the absolute abundance of every unique TCRbeta CDR3 rearrangement. For each sample, productive Simpson clonality was calculated by taking the square root of Simpson's diversity index across productive rearrangements. TCRdb stores this immuneACCESS table with in-frame sequences only. Part of the clones is absent; in the studies checked, under half of the shortfall reflects unresolved V genes, and no reason is known for the rest. D and trimming come from the DNA, and the V and J calls and clone size come from that table. Within this sample are about 200,000 clones, with around 79% of them counted one time only. The ten largest clones take up less than 7% of the sample.

In Seattle, one collaborating source enrolled patients while the infection was active and tracked those patients longitudinally over the course of disease. Whole blood was collected in K2EDTA tubes by collaborating institutions according to the institutions' own protocols. For TCRbeta analysis, collaborators shipped samples as frozen whole blood, isolated PBMCs, or DNA extracted from either of those sample types. Concerning this clone itself: There is no known antigen for this receptor. The input lacks base qualities; no much larger clone sits a single base away.

The clonotype originates from a woman in her thirties or forties with COVID-19, enrolled during active disease. Sequencing was performed on peripheral blood. The sequence is built from TRBV5-1 and TRBJ2-7; TRBD1 fits 8 bases in the junction. The CDR3 sequence is CASSLTDRAEQYF. The nucleotides are TGCGCCAGCAGCTTGACGGACAGGGCCGAGCAGTACTTC. Joined to the reference TRBV5-1 and TRBJ2-7 proteins, this CDR3 gives the full variable domain: KAGVTQTPRYLIKTRGQQVTLSCSPISGHRSVSWYQQTPGQGLQFLFEYFSETQRNKGNFPGRFSGRQFSNSRSEMNVSTLELGDSALYLCASSLTDRAEQYFGPGTRLTVT.